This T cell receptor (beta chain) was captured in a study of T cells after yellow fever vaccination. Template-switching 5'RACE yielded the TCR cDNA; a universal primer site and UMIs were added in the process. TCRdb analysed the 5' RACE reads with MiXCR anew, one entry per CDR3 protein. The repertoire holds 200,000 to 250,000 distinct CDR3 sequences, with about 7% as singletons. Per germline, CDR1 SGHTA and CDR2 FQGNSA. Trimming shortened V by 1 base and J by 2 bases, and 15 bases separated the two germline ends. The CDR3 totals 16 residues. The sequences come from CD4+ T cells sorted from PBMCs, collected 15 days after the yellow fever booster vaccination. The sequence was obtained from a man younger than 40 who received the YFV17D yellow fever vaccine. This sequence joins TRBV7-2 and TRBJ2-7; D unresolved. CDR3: CASSLEAGPITYEQYF. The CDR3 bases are TGTGCCAGCAGCTTAGAGGCAGGACCCATAACCTACGAGCAGTACTTC.